These T cell receptor beta chains were read from a single sample in a study of shared clonotypes between healthy human individuals. The protocol was immunoSEQ multiplex PCR, while the TCRdb copy is restricted to in-frame clones and leaves out a portion. The repertoire holds about 2.1 million clones, around 95% seen once, with about 1.6% in the top ten. The material sequenced was naive CD8+ T cells from PBMCs. These receptors all stem from a man aged 18 to 29 in good health. Some clones in this sample may be carry-over from other donors' samples. The CDR3 runs from the conserved cysteine through the conserved F or W. The order of the fields is clone size, D gene, V gene, J gene, CDR3 length, CDR3 DNA, CDR3 protein. D genes are given only for firm matches. Rows may omit the clone size; those that give it use once, few, many or a size class.

NA	TRBD1	TRBV27	TRBJ2-5	16	TGTGCCAGCAGTTTAACGGGGACAGGGTGGAAAGAGACCCAGTACTTC	CASSLTGTGWKETQYF
NA	NA	TRBV27	TRBJ2-7	12	TGTGCCAGCAGTTTGTCAGGGGACGAGCAGTACTTC	CASSLSGDEQYF
NA	NA	TRBV5-6	TRBJ1-5	14	TGTGCCAGCAGTGAAAAGGAGGGCAATCAGCCCCAGCATTTT	CASSEKEGNQPQHF
NA	TRBD2	TRBV7-9	TRBJ2-7	16	TGTGCCAGCAGCTTCTCCCAGCGGGAGGGCCGCTACGAGCAGTACTTC	CASSFSQREGRYEQYF
NA	NA	TRBV27	TRBJ2-2	13	TGTGCCAGCAGTCCACAGAACACCGGGGAGCTGTTTTTT	CASSPQNTGELFF
NA	NA	TRBV29-1	TRBJ2-1	15	TGCAGCGTTGAAGGTGTCGGGTATTTTAGGAATGAGCAGTTCTTC	CSVEGVGYFRNEQFF
NA	NA	TRBV5-6	TRBJ1-5	14	TGTGCCAGCAGTTCTATAAATAGCAATCAGCCCCAGCATTTT	CASSSINSNQPQHF
NA	NA	TRBV28	TRBJ1-2	16	TGTGCCAGGACTTTATATCCGGGCCCGAACGGCTATGGCTACACCTTC	CARTLYPGPNGYGYTF
NA	NA	TRBV28	TRBJ2-2	13	TGTGCCAGCAGGCCGCTTACCACCGGGGAGCTGTTTTTT	CASRPLTTGELFF
NA	NA	TRBV6-5	TRBJ2-1	14	TGTGCCAGCAGTTACGGCCGGACTCCGCGTCGGCAGTTCTTC	CASSYGRTPRRQFF
NA	TRBD1	TRBV5-1	TRBJ1-2	14	TGCGCCAGCAGCCAAGTGGACAGGGACGATGGCTACACCTTC	CASSQVDRDDGYTF
NA	NA	TRBV6-1	TRBJ1-5	15	TGTGCCAGCAGTGAATACAGGCTAAGCAATCAGCCCCAGCATTTT	CASSEYRLSNQPQHF
NA	NA	TRBV5-6	TRBJ1-1	14	TGTGCCAGCAGCTTGGGGCAGGGTTACACTGAAGCTTTCTTT	CASSLGQGYTEAFF
NA	TRBD2	TRBV28	TRBJ2-1	15	TGTGCCAGCAGTTTGCGGGAGATCACCTACAATGAGCAGTTCTTC	CASSLREITYNEQFF
NA	NA	TRBV2	TRBJ2-7	14	TGTGCCAGCAGTGACTGGGACCTTTCCTACGAGCAGTACTTC	CASSDWDLSYEQYF
NA	NA	TRBV4-3	TRBJ2-3	11	TGCGCCAGCAGCCAAGGGGGGGCACAGTATTTT	CASSQGGAQYF
NA	TRBD2	TRBV4-1	TRBJ2-1	17	TGCGCCAGCAGCTCAATCCCACTAGCGGGAGCCGGGGATGAGCAGTTCTTC	CASSSIPLAGAGDEQFF
NA	TRBD1	TRBV7-9	TRBJ2-7	15	TGTGCCAGCAGCCCACGGACAGGGGCTTTGGGAGAGCAGTACTTC	CASSPRTGALGEQYF
NA	TRBD1	TRBV7-8	TRBJ1-1	15	TGTGCCAGCAGCTTAGAACAGGGGGCCATCCCTGAAGCTTTCTTT	CASSLEQGAIPEAFF
NA	NA	TRBV15	TRBJ1-4	13	TGTGCCACCAGCGACAGGCCTAATGAAAAACTGTTTTTT	CATSDRPNEKLFF
NA	TRBD2	TRBV7-9	TRBJ2-5	17	TGTGCCAGCAGCGACCCAGGGACTAGCGGGATCCAAGAGACCCAGTACTTC	CASSDPGTSGIQETQYF
once	NA	TRBV4-3	TRBJ2-1	15	TGCGCCAGCAGCCAAGATCCCCCGGGATTGGATGAGCAGTTCTTC	CASSQDPPGLDEQFF
NA	TRBD2	TRBV6-5	TRBJ2-3	14	TGTGCCAGCAGACCGGGACTAGCCTCTTATACGCAGTATTTT	CASRPGLASYTQYF
once	NA	TRBV25-1	TRBJ1-2	12	TGTGCCAGCATAGGGCCGGGAAATGGCTACACCTTC	CASIGPGNGYTF
NA	NA	TRBV25-1	TRBJ2-5	10	TGTGCCAGCAGTGAATCTCGGCAGTACTTC	CASSESRQYF
NA	NA	TRBV7-9	TRBJ2-1	14	TGTGCCAGCAGCTTAGTCGACAATTACAATGAGCAGTTCTTC	CASSLVDNYNEQFF
NA	NA	TRBV9	TRBJ1-4	17	TGTGCCAGCAGCCCCCAATGGGGGAAGGCAACTAATGAAAAACTGTTTTTT	CASSPQWGKATNEKLFF
NA	TRBD1	TRBV9	TRBJ1-2	19	TGTGCCAGCAGCGTACAAGCGGCGGGTGTTACAGGGGGCGCCGATGGCTACACCTTC	CASSVQAAGVTGGADGYTF
NA	TRBD2	TRBV7-6	TRBJ2-3	15	TGTGCCAGCAGCTTACCCGGGACTAGAACAGATACGCAGTATTTT	CASSLPGTRTDTQYF
NA	NA	TRBV15	TRBJ2-7	14	TGTGCCACCAGCAGAGAGTACGGGGCCTACGAGCAGTACTTC	CATSREYGAYEQYF
NA	TRBD1	TRBV28	TRBJ2-7	14	TGTGCCAGCACCCCGACAGGGGGCCTCCTCGAGCAGTACTTC	CASTPTGGLLEQYF
NA	TRBD2	TRBV27	TRBJ2-1	16	TGTGCCAGCAGTTCCCTAGCGGCTTCCGGAAGCAATGAGCAGTTCTTC	CASSSLAASGSNEQFF
NA	TRBD2	TRBV9	TRBJ2-7	16	TGTGCCAGCAGCGCCACTAGCGGGAGTTACTCCTACGAGCAGTACTTC	CASSATSGSYSYEQYF
NA	NA	TRBV29-1	TRBJ2-7	10	TGCAGCGTTGCCGGCGACGAGCAGTACTTC	CSVAGDEQYF
NA	NA	TRBV28	TRBJ2-5	14	TGTGCCAGCAGTTGGGGCCACAGTCAAGAGACCCAGTACTTC	CASSWGHSQETQYF
NA	TRBD1	TRBV9	TRBJ2-7	15	TGTGCCAGCAGCGTAGCGACAGGGTGGGATTACGAGCAGTACTTC	CASSVATGWDYEQYF
NA	NA	TRBV19	TRBJ2-2	12	TGTGCCAGTAGTATAAACACCGGGGAGCTGTTTTTT	CASSINTGELFF
NA	NA	TRBV15	TRBJ1-1	14	TGTGCCACCAGCAGCCCTAACAGGGACACTGAAGCTTTCTTT	CATSSPNRDTEAFF
NA	TRBD1	TRBV27	TRBJ2-5	16	TGTGCCAGCAGTACGGCCCGGACAGGGATCAGTGAGACCCAGTACTTC	CASSTARTGISETQYF
NA	NA	TRBV5-1	TRBJ2-5	14	TGCGCCAGCAGCTGGGTAGAACCACAAGAGACCCAGTACTTC	CASSWVEPQETQYF
NA	NA	TRBV11-2	TRBJ2-7	13	TGTGCCAGCAGCTTAAGACAGGCCAGGGAGCAGTACTTC	CASSLRQAREQYF
NA	TRBD2	TRBV27	TRBJ2-7	16	TGTGCCAGCAGTGTCGGACTAGCGGGAGGGGGCTACGAGCAGTACTTC	CASSVGLAGGGYEQYF
NA	TRBD1	TRBV5-5	TRBJ2-7	16	TGTGCCAGCAGCTTGACGGACAGGGGCTTGTCCTACGAGCAGTACTTC	CASSLTDRGLSYEQYF
NA	TRBD1	TRBV13	TRBJ2-7	13	TGTGCCAGCAGCTTGGACAGGGACTACGAGCAGTACTTC	CASSLDRDYEQYF
NA	TRBD1	TRBV5-6	TRBJ2-7	16	TGTGCCAGCAGCTTCACCCCGGGACAGGACCACTACGAGCAGTACTTC	CASSFTPGQDHYEQYF
NA	NA	TRBV4-1	TRBJ1-2	14	TGCGCCAGCAGCCAAGGCCAATTTAACTATGGCTACACCTTC	CASSQGQFNYGYTF
NA	TRBD1	TRBV5-4	TRBJ2-7	15	TGTGCCAGCAGCCGAGGGACAGGTTGGGGCTACGAGCAGTACTTC	CASSRGTGWGYEQYF
NA	NA	TRBV2	TRBJ2-5	11	TGTGCCATCGGGCCCCAAGAGACCCAGTACTTC	CAIGPQETQYF
NA	TRBD1	TRBV15	TRBJ1-5	15	TGTGCCACCAGCAGAGGGACAGGGCTTGGGCAGCCCCAGCATTTT	CATSRGTGLGQPQHF
NA	NA	TRBV27	TRBJ1-1	12	TGTGCCAGTAGAGGTTGGGGGATTGAAGCTTTCTTT	CASRGWGIEAFF
NA	NA	TRBV30	TRBJ2-3	12	TGTGCCATTAGGGGGGCGACAGGGACGCAGTATTTT	CAIRGATGTQYF
NA	NA	TRBV7-8	TRBJ2-3	13	TGTGCCAGCAGCTTGTTGGCTTCCGATACGCAGTATTTT	CASSLLASDTQYF
NA	NA	TRBV14	TRBJ1-1	13	TGTGCCAGCAGCCAGGGGAGGCGGACTGCGGCTTTCTTT	CASSQGRRTAAFF
NA	NA	TRBV28	TRBJ2-5	15	TGTGCCAGCAGTTTATGGTCTTCTGCCAATGAGAACCAGTACTTC	CASSLWSSANENQYF
NA	NA	TRBV6-4	TRBJ2-1	14	TGTGCCAGCAGTGAGGGCACGGTCTACAATGAGCAGTTCTTC	CASSEGTVYNEQFF